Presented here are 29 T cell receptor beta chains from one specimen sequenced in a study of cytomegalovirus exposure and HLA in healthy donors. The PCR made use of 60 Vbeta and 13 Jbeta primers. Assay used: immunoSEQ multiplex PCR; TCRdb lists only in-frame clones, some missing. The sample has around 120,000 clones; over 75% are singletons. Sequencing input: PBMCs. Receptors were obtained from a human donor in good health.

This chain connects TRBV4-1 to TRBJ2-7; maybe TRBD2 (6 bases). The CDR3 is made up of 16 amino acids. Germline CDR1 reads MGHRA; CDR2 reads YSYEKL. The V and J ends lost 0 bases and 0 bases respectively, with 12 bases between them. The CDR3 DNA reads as TGCGCCAGCAGCCAAGAAGAGCGGGTTAGCTCCTACGAGCAGTACTTC. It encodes CASSQEERVSSYEQYF.

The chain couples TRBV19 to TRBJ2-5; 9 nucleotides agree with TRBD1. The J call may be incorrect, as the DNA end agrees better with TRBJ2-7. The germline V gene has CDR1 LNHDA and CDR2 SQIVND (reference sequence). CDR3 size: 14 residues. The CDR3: CASSSWTGDNEQYF. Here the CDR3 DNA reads TGTGCCAGTAGTAGTTGGACAGGGGACAACGAGCAGTACTTC.

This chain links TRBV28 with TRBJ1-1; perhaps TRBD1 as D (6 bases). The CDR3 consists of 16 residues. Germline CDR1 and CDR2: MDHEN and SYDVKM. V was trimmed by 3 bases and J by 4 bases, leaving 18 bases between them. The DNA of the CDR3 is TGTGCCAGCAGTTTTCTGAAAGGGGGTGTTACCACTGAAGCTTTCTTT. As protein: CASSFLKGGVTTEAFF.

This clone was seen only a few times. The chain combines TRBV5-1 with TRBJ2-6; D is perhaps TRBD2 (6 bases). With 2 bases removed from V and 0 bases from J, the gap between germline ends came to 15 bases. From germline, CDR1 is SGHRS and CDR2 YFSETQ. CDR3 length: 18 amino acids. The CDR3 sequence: CASSFKGTASSGANVLTF. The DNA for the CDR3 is TGCGCCAGCAGCTTTAAAGGGACTGCCAGCTCTGGGGCCAACGTCCTGACTTTC.

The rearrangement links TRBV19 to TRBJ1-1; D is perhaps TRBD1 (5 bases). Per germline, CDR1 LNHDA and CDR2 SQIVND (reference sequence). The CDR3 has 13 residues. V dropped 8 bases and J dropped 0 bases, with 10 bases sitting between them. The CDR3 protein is CASGAGVNTEAFF. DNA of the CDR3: TGTGCCAGTGGGGCGGGGGTGAACACTGAAGCTTTCTTT.

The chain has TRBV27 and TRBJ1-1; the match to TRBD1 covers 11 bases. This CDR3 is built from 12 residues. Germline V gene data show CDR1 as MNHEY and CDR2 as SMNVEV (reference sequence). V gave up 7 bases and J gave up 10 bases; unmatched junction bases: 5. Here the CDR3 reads CASKLGQGVAFF. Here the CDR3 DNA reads TGTGCCAGCAAATTGGGACAGGGGGTAGCTTTCTTT.

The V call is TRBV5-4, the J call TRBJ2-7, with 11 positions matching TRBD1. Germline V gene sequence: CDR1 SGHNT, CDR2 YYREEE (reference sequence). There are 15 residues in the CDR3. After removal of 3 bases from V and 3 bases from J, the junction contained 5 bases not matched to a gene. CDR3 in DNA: TGTGCCAGCAGCTCGGGACAGGGGGGGATCTACGAGCAGTACTTC. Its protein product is CASSSGQGGIYEQYF.

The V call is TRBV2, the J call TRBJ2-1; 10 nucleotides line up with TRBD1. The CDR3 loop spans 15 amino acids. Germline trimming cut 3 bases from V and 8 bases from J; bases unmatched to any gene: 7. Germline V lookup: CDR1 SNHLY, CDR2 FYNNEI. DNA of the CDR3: TGTGCCAGCAGTGATCAGGGACAGGGGCCGGATGAGCAGTTCTTC. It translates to CASSDQGQGPDEQFF.

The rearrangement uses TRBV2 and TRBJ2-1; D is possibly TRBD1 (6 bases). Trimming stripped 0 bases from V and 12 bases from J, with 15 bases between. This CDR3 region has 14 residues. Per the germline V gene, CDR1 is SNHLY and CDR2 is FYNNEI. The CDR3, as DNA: TGTGCCAGCAGTGAAGCGCCGACAGGTCGGATGCAGTTCTTC. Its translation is CASSEAPTGRMQFF.

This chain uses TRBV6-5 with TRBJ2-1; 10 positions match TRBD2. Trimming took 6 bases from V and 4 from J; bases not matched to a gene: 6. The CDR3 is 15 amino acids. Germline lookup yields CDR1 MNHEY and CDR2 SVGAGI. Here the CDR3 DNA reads TGTGCCAGCAGCAAACGGACTAGCGGTTACAATGAGCAGTTCTTC. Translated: CASSKRTSGYNEQFF.

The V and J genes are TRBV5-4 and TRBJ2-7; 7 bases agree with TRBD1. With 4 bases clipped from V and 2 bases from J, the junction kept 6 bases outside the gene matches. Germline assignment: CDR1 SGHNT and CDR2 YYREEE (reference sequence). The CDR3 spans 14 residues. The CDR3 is CASSPGTVAYEQYF. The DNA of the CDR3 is TGTGCCAGCAGCCCCGGGACAGTCGCCTACGAGCAGTACTTC.

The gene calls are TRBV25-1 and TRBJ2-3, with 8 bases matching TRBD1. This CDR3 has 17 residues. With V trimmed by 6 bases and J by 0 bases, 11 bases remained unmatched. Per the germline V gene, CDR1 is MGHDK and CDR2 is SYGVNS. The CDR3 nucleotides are TGTGCCAGCAGAAAGTTCGGGACAGGCCTTAGCACAGATACGCAGTATTTT. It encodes CASRKFGTGLSTDTQYF.

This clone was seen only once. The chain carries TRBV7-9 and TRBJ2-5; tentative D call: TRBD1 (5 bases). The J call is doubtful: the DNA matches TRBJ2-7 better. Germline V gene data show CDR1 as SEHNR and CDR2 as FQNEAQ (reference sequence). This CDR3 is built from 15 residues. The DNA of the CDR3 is TGTGCCAGCAGCTTAGTGCAGGGTATGACCCACGAGCAGTACTTC. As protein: CASSLVQGMTHEQYF.

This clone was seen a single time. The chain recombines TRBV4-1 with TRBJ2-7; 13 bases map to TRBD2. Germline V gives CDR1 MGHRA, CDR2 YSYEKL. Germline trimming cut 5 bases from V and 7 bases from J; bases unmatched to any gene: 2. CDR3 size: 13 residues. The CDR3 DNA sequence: TGCGCCAGCAGCGGACTAGCGGGAGAAGAGCAGTACTTC. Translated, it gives CASSGLAGEEQYF.

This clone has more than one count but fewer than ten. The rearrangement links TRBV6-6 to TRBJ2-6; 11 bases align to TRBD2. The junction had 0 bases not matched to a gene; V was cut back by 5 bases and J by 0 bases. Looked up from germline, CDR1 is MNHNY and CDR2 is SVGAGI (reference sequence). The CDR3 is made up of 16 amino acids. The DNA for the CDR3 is TGTGCCAGCAGTGGGACTAGCGGCTCTGGGGCCAACGTCCTGACTTTC. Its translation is CASSGTSGSGANVLTF.

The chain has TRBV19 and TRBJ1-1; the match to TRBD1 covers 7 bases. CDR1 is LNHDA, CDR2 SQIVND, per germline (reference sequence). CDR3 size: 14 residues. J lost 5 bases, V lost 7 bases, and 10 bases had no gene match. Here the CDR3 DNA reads TGTGCCAGTACCAAAGGAGGGGGCCGGACTGAAGCTTTCTTT. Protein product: CASTKGGGRTEAFF.

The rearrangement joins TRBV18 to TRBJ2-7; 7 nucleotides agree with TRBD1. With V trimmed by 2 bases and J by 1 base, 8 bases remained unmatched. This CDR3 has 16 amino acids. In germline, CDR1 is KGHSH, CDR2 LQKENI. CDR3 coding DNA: TGTGCCAGCTCACCAGTACGGGACAGCCGGTCCTACGAGCAGTACTTC. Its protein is CASSPVRDSRSYEQYF.

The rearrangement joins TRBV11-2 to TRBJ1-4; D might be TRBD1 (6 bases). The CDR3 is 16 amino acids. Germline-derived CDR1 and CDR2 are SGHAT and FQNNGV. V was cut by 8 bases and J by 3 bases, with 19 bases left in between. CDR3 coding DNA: TGTGCCAGCGAAACAGGCGGGGGCTCCGCTAATGAAAAACTGTTTTTT. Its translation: CASETGGGSANEKLFF. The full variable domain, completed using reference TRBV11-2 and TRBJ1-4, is EAGVAQSPRYKIIEKRQSVAFWCNPISGHATLYWYQQILGQGPKLLIQFQNNGVVDDSQLPKDRFSAERLKGVDSTLKIQPAKLEDSAVYLCASETGGGSANEKLFFGSGTQLSVL.

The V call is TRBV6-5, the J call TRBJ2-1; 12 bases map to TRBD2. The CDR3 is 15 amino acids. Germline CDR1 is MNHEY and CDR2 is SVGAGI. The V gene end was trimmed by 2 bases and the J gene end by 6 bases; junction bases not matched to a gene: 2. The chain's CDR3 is CASSYGLAGFNEQFF. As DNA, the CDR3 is TGTGCCAGCAGTTACGGACTAGCGGGGTTCAATGAGCAGTTCTTC.

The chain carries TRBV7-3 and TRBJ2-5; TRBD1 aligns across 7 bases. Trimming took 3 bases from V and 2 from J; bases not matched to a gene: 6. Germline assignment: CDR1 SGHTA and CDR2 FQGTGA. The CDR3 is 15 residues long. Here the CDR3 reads CASSFTGTAQETQYF. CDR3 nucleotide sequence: TGTGCCAGCAGCTTCACTGGGACAGCTCAAGAGACCCAGTACTTC.

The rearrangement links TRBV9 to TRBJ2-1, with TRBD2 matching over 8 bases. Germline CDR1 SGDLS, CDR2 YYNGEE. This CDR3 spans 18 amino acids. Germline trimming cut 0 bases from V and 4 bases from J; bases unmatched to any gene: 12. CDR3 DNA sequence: TGTGCCAGCAGCGTAGGACTCGGGGGGGCAGGGCTGTACAATGAGCAGTTCTTC. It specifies CASSVGLGGAGLYNEQFF.

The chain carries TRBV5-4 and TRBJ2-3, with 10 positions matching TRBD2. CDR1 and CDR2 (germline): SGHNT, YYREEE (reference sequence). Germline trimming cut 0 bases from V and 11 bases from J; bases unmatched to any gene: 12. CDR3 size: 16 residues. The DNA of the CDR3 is TGTGCCAGCAGCTTGGGACTAGCGGGCCAGTACAAAGAGCAGTATTTT. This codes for CASSLGLAGQYKEQYF.

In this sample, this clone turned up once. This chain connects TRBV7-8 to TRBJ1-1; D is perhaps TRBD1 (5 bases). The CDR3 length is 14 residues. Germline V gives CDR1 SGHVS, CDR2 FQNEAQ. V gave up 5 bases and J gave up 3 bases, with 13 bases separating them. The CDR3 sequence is CASSEAGGYTEAFF. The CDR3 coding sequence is TGTGCCAGCAGCGAAGCGGGGGGGTACACTGAAGCTTTCTTT.

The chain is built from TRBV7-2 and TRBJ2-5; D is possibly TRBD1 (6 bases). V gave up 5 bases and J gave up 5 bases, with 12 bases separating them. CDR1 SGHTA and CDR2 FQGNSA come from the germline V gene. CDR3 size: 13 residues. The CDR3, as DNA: TGTGCCAGCAGCCAGGGGAGTCTGGAGACCCAGTACTTC. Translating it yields CASSQGSLETQYF.

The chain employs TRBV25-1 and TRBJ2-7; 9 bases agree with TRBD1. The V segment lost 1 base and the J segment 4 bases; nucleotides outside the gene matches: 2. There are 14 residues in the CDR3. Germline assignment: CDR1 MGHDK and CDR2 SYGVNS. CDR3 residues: CASSEFGQGYEQYF. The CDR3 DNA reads TGTGCCAGCAGTGAATTCGGACAGGGGTACGAGCAGTACTTC.

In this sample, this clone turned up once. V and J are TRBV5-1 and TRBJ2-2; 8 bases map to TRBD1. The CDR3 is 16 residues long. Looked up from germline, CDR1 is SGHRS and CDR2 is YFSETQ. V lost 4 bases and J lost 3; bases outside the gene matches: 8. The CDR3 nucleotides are TGCGCCAGCAGCCCGATAAACAGGGGGTACACCGGGGAGCTGTTTTTT. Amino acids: CASSPINRGYTGELFF.

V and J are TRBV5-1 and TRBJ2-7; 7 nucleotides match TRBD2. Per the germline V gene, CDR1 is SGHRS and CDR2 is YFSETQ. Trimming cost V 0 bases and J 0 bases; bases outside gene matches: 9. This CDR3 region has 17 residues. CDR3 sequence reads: CASSLGLGRENSYEQYF. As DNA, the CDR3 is TGCGCCAGCAGCTTGGGTCTTGGGCGGGAGAACTCCTACGAGCAGTACTTC.

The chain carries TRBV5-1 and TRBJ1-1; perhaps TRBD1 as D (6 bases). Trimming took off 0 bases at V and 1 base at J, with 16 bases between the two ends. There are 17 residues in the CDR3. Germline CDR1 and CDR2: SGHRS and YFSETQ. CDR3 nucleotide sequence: TGCGCCAGCAGCTTGGCCCCAGGGACAAAGTGGAACACTGAAGCTTTCTTT. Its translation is CASSLAPGTKWNTEAFF.

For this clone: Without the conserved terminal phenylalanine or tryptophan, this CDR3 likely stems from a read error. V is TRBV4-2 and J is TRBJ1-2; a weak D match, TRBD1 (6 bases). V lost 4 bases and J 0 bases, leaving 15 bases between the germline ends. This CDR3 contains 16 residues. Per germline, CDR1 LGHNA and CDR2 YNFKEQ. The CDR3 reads CASSRGTSQTNYGYTL. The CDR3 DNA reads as TGTGCCAGCAGCCGAGGGACATCCCAGACTAACTATGGCTACACCCTC.